This T cell receptor beta chain was identified during a study of blood T cell dynamics during melanoma immunotherapy. This clone has a single count. Its specificity is unknown. Time point reported: pre-treatment baseline. Some clones are missing from TCRdb's copy, which holds only in-frame ones; the method was immunoSEQ multiplex PCR. The sample includes some 3,000 clones, around 93% seen only once; the top ten take 0.5% to 0.6%. Germline assignment: CDR1 SGHVS and CDR2 FQNEAQ. The CDR3 sequence is 17 residues long. V dropped 5 bases and J dropped 6; count of bases not matched to a gene: 11. Study-level points and caveats: Clones driving repertoire changes may be melanoma-specific or general immune activation.

This chain links TRBV7-8 with TRBJ2-3; TRBD2 agrees at 13 bases. This specimen was effector memory CD8+ T cells from blood, taken from a patient treated with checkpoint blockade. The receptor's source is a human donor with melanoma. CDR3 DNA: TGTGCCAGCAGCCCTGGACTAGCGGGAGAAATTGTCGATACGCAGTATTTT. This codes for CASSPGLAGEIVDTQYF.